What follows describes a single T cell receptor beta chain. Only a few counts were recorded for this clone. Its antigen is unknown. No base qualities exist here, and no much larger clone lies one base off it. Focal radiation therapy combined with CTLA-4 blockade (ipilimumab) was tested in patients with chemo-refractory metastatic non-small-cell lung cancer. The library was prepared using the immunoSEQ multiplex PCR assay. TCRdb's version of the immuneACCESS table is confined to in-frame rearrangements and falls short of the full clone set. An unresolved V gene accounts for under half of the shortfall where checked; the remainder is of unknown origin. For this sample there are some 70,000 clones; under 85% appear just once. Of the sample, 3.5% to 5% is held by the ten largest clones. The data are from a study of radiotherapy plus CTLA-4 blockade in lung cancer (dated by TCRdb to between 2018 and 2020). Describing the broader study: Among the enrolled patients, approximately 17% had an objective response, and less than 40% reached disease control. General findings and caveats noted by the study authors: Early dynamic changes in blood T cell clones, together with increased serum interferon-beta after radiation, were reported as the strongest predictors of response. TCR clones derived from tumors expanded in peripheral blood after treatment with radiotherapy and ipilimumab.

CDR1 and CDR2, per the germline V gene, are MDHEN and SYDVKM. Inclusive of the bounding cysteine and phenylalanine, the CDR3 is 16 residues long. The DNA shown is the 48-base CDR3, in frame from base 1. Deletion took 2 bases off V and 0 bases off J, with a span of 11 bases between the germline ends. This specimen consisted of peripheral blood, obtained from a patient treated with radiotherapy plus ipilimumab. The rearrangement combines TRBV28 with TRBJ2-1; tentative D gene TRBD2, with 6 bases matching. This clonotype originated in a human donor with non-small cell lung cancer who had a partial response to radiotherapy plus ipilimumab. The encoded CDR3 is CASSLPSGGSYNEQFF. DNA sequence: TGTGCCAGCAGTTTACCCTCCGGGGGCTCCTACAATGAGCAGTTCTTC.